One TCR beta chain is described in this entry. Its target is not known. The data are from a study of identifying expanded T cells in peripheral blood. Study-wide findings and caveats: Differentially abundant clones: 0.95 to 1.5 between replicates, approximately 15 at roughly 2 weeks, approximately 18 at four.

Trimming stripped 1 base from V and 4 bases from J, with 14 bases between. There are 15 residues in the CDR3. Germline V gene data show CDR1 as LNHDA and CDR2 as SQIVND (reference sequence). Repertoires were generated with immunoSEQ multiplex PCR, while TCRdb's copy carries only in-frame clones and drops some. The profile covers 120,000 or so clones, with 75% to 90% appearing a single time and approximately 3% taken by the ten largest. The origin of this receptor is a person aged 18-69 years in good health. The chain joins TRBV19 to TRBJ2-7; D is unclear. Sequences were obtained from blood. The CDR3 bases are TGTGCCAGTAGTATAGGTTTCGGGCCTCCATACGAGCAGTACTTC. The encoded protein is CASSIGFGPPYEQYF.